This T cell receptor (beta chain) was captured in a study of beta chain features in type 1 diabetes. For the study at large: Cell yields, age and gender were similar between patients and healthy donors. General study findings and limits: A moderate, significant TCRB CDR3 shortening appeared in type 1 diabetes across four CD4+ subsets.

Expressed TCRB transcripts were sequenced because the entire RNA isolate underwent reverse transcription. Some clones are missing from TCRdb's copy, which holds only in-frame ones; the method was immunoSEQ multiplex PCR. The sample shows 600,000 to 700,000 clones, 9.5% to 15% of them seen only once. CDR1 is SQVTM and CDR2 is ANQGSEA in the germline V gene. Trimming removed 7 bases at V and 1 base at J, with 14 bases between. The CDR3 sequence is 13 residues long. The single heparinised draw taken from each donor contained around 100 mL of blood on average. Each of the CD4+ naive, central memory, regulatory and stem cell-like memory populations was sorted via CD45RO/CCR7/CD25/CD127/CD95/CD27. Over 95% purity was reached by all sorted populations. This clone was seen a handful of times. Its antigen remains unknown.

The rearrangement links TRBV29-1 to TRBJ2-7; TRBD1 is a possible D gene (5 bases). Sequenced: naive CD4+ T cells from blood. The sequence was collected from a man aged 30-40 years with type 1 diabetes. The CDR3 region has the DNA TGCAGCGCCAGGGAATCCCTATCCTACGAGCAGTACTTC. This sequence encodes CSARESLSYEQYF.